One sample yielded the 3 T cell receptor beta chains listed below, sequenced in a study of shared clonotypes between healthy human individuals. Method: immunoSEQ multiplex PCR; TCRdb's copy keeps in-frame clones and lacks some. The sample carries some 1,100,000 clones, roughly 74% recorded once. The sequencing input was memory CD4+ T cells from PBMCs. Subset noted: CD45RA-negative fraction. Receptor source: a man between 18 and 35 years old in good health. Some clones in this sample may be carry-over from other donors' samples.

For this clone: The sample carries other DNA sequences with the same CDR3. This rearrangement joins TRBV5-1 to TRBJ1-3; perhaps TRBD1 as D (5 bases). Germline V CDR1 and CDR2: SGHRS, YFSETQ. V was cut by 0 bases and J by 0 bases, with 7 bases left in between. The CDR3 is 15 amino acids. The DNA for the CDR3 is TGCGCCAGCAGCTTGGGGGGGTCCTCTGGAAACACCATATATTTT. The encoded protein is CASSLGGSSGNTIYF.

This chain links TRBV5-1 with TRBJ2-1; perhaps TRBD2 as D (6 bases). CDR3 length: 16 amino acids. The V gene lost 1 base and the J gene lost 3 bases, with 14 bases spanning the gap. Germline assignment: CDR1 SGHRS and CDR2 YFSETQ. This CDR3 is CASSLWASDRYNEQFF. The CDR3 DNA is TGCGCCAGCAGCTTGTGGGCTAGCGACCGCTACAATGAGCAGTTCTTC.

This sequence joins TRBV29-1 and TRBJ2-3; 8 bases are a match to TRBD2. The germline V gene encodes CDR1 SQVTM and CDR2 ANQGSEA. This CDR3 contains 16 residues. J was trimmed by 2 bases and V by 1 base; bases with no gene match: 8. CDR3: CSVEGRASGSTDTQYF. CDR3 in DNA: TGCAGCGTTGAAGGTAGGGCTAGCGGGTCCACAGATACGCAGTATTTT.